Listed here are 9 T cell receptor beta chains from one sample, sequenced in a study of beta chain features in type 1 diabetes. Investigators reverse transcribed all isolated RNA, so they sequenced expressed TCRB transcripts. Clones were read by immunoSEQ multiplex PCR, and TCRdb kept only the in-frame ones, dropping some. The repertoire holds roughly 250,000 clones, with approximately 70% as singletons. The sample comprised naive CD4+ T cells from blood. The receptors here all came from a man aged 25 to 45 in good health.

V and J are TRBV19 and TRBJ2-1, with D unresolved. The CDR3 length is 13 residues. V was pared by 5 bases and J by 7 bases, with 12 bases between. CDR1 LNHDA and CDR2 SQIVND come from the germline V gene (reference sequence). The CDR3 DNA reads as TGTGCCAGTAGTCCCCGATTCGGTAATGAGCAGTTCTTC. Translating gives CASSPRFGNEQFF.

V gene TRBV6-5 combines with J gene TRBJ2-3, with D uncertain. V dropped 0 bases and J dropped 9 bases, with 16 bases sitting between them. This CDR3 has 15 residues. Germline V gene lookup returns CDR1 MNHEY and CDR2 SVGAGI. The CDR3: CASSYSKVDLFTQYF. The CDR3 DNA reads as TGTGCCAGCAGTTACTCGAAGGTCGACTTATTCACGCAGTATTTT.

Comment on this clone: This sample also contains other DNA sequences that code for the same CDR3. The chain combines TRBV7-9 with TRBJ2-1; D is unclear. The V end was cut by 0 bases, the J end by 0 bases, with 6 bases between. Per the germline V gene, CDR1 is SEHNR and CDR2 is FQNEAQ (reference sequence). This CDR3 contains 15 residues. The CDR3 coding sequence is TGTGCCAGCAGCTTAGCCGGTAGCTCCTACAATGAGCAGTTCTTC. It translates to CASSLAGSSYNEQFF.

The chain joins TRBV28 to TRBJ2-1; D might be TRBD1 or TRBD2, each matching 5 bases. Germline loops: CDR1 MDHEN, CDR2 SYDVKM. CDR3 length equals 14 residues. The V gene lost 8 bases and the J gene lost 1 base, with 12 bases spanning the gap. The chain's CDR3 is CASGGQGSYNEQFF. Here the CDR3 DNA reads TGTGCCAGCGGGGGTCAGGGTTCCTACAATGAGCAGTTCTTC.

CDR3 in DNA: TGTGCCAGCAGCCCGACTAGCTGGTACACAGATACGCAGTATTTT. Translating gives CASSPTSWYTDTQYF. The chain links TRBV7-2 to TRBJ2-3, with 7 positions matching TRBD2. The CDR3 consists of 15 residues. The ends lost 5 bases at V and 2 bases at J; junction bases unmatched: 7. Germline CDR1 and CDR2: SGHTA and FQGNSA.

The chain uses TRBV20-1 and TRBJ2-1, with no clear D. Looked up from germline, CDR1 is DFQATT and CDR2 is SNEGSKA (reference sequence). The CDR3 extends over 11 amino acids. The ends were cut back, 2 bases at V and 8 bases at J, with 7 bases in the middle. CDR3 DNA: TGCAGTGCTAGACGATTCGATGAGCAGTTCTTC. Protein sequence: CSARRFDEQFF.

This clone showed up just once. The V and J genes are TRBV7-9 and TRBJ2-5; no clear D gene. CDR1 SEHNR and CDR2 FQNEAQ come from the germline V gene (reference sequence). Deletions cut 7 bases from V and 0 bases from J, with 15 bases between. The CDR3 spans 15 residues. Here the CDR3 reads CASKLGGGYQETQYF. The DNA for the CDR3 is TGTGCCAGCAAGCTAGGCGGCGGCTACCAAGAGACCCAGTACTTC.

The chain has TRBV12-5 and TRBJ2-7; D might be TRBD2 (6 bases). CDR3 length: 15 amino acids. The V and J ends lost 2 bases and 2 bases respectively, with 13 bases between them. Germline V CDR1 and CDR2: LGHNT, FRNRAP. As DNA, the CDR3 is TGTGCTAGTGGTTTGCGGGGGACGGCTACCTACGAGCAGTACTTC. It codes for CASGLRGTATYEQYF.

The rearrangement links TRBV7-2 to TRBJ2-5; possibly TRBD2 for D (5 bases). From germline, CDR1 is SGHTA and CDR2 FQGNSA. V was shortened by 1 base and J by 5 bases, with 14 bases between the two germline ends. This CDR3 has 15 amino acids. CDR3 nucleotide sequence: TGTGCCAGCAGCTTAGGTCTAGCAGTTTGGGAGACCCAGTACTTC. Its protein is CASSLGLAVWETQYF.